This entry concerns a single T cell receptor (beta chain). This specimen comes from a study of blood T cell repertoires in COVID-19. As for the study in general: Specimens from acute and convalescent COVID-19 originated in the United States, Italy and Spain. From T cells, B-cell-depleted T cells, or PBMCs came the material, which was cDNA or gDNA.

CDR1 is SGHDT, CDR2 YYEEEE, per germline. CDR3 length: 14 residues. V lost 2 bases and J lost 0, with 9 bases in between. Authors' data handling: Nucleated cell counts were estimated from reference gene primer amplification. This table comes from immunoSEQ multiplex PCR, and its TCRdb copy is limited to in-frame clones, with some not included. The DNA was the basis for D and trimming; V, J and clone size are from that table. Of roughly 170,000 clones in the sample, approximately 80% were seen once. The receptor comes from a human donor in a cohort sampled during active COVID-19. The chain has TRBV5-6 and TRBJ2-7; D is ambiguous. Specimen: peripheral blood. This CDR3 reads CASSLLDNSYEQYF. The CDR3 DNA reads as TGTGCCAGCAGCTTATTAGACAACTCCTACGAGCAGTACTTC.